This T cell receptor beta chain was obtained from a study of T cell repertoires in cytomegalovirus infection. About the study: CMV epitopes in the study were HLA-C-restricted (recently identified) and HLA-B-restricted (well studied).

TCRdb re-called the reads through MiXCR, storing one row per CDR3 protein. This sample has around 430,000 distinct CDR3 sequences; about 42% occur once, and the top ten carry 35% to 50%. In germline, CDR1 is SEHNR, CDR2 FQNEAQ (reference sequence). J gave up 0 bases and V 5 bases, and 11 bases lay outside the gene matches. The CDR3 contains 18 residues. Concerning this clonotype itself: Its antigen is not identified.

The starting material was cultured PBMCs, obtained from culture after CMV antigen stimulation. The sequence was collected from a human donor in good health (CMV status not recorded). Some clones in this sample may be carry-over from other donors' samples. The V and J genes are TRBV7-9 and TRBJ2-3, with 10 bases aligning to TRBD2. CDR3 sequence: CASSPRASGGPSTDTQYF. CDR3 DNA: TGTGCCAGCAGCCCCCGGGCTAGCGGGGGACCAAGCACAGATACGCAGTATTTT. Full variable domain (missing parts from reference TRBV7-9 and TRBJ2-3): DTGVSQNPRHKITKRGQNVTFRCDPISEHNRLYWYRQTLGQGPEFLTYFQNEAQLEKSRLLSDRFSAERPKGSFSTLEIQRTEQGDSAMYLCASSPRASGGPSTDTQYFGPGTRLTVL.